The 29 T cell receptor beta chains given below trace back to one sample, sequenced in a study of molecular identifiers for immune sequencing clone quantification. TCRdb reprocessed the PCR reads via MiXCR and lists one record per CDR3 protein. The data hold over 550,000 distinct CDR3 sequences, with around 25% observed a single time. Sequenced material: naive CD8+ T cells from blood, with Jurkat cell RNA spiked in. Stated subset: FACS-sorted CD8+CD4-CCR7+CD45RA+ naive T cells. Receptors were obtained from a human donor in good health. Some libraries in this study had Jurkat cell RNA spiked in.

On this clonotype itself: A read error may explain this, as a much larger clone is one base away. The rearrangement joins TRBV12-3 or TRBV12-4 to TRBJ2-5, with D possibly TRBD1 on 5 matching bases. This CDR3 spans 14 amino acids. DNA of the CDR3: TGTGACAGTAGTATCTTAGGGGATCAAGAGACCCAGTACTTC. The encoded protein is CDSSILGDQETQYF.

The table lists this clonotype with a few counts. This rearrangement joins TRBV28 to TRBJ2-4, with 7 positions matching TRBD1. Germline trimming cut 6 bases from V and 0 bases from J; bases unmatched to any gene: 11. CDR1 is MDHEN, CDR2 SYDVKM, per germline. This CDR3 has 17 amino acids. CDR3 sequence reads: CASSLYGDRTAKNIQYF. The CDR3 DNA follows: TGTGCCAGCAGCCTCTACGGGGACAGAACAGCCAAAAACATTCAGTACTTC.

This clonotype appeared a few times. The rearrangement uses TRBV7-9 and TRBJ2-4, with 8 bases fitting TRBD1. The trim removed 4 bases at V and 1 base at J, leaving 18 bases unmatched. Germline loops: CDR1 SEHNR, CDR2 FQNEAQ (reference sequence). The CDR3 runs 20 residues. The CDR3 loop reads CASSSYPGTGIGTAKNIQYF. CDR3 in DNA: TGTGCCAGCAGCTCATACCCCGGGACAGGAATTGGAACGGCCAAAAACATTCAGTACTTC. The whole variable domain, filled in from reference TRBV7-9 and TRBJ2-4, reads DTGVSQNPRHKITKRGQNVTFRCDPISEHNRLYWYRQTLGQGPEFLTYFQNEAQLEKSRLLSDRFSAERPKGSFSTLEIQRTEQGDSAMYLCASSSYPGTGIGTAKNIQYFGAGTRLSVL.

This clonotype was counted ten times or more. The rearrangement joins TRBV7-9 to TRBJ2-2; D unresolved. Trimming removed 3 bases at V and 6 bases at J, with 8 bases between. The CDR3 covers 13 residues. Per germline, CDR1 SEHNR and CDR2 FQNEAQ (reference sequence). CDR3 amino acids: CASSFLASGELFF. The DNA for the CDR3 is TGTGCCAGCAGCTTCTTGGCATCCGGGGAGCTGTTTTTT.

This clonotype has a count of ten or more. V is TRBV20-1 and J is TRBJ2-2, with 8 bases matching TRBD1. CDR1 is DFQATT and CDR2 is SNEGSKA in the germline V gene (reference sequence). CDR3 length equals 17 residues. Trimming cost V 0 bases and J 3 bases; bases outside gene matches: 9. The CDR3 DNA follows: TGCAGTGCTAGAGATACAGGGGGTGAAACTTACACCGGGGAGCTGTTTTTT. Its protein product is CSARDTGGETYTGELFF.

Turning to this clonotype: Just one base apart from a much larger clone, this may be a read error. The chain has TRBV29-1 and TRBJ1-1, with TRBD1 matching over 12 bases. Germline V gene data show CDR1 as SQVTM and CDR2 as ANQGSEA. The CDR3 loop spans 18 amino acids. In nucleotides, the CDR3 is TGCAGCGTTGTGGGGACAGGGGGCAAAACGGCCCTGAACACTGAAGCTTCCTTT. Translating gives CSVVGTGGKTALNTEASF.

A note on this clonotype: The junction and the germline gene differ at one end; a read error may be behind it. The V and J genes are TRBV7-9 and TRBJ2-5; TRBD1 aligns across 8 bases. The CDR3 length is 16 residues. Germline assignment: CDR1 SEHNR and CDR2 FQNEAQ (reference sequence). CDR3 loop: CAGSPTWTGNQETQYF. Here the CDR3 DNA reads TGTGCCGGCAGCCCGACCTGGACAGGGAACCAAGAGACCCAGTACTTC.

The CDR3, as DNA: TGTGCCAGTAGTATAATGGGGACACCGAACACCGGGGAGCTGTTTTTT. Residues: CASSIMGTPNTGELFF. V gene TRBV19 combines with J gene TRBJ2-2, with D tentatively TRBD1 (6 bases). The CDR3 sequence is 16 residues long. Trimming left V 2 bases short and J 0 bases short, with 10 bases between. CDR1 LNHDA and CDR2 SQIVND come from the germline V gene (reference sequence). Using reference TRBV19 and TRBJ2-2 for the parts outside the CDR3, the full variable domain is DGGITQSPKYLFRKEGQNVTLSCEQNLNHDAMYWYRQDPGQGLRLIYYSQIVNDFQKGDIAEGYSVSREKKESFPLTVTSAQKNPTAFYLCASSIMGTPNTGELFFGEGSRLTVL.

This clonotype was detected only a few times. The chain employs TRBV10-1 and TRBJ2-4, with D perhaps TRBD2 (5 bases). This CDR3 region has 13 residues. CDR1 and CDR2 from the germline V gene are WNHNN and SYGVQD (reference sequence). The V end lost 6 bases, the J end lost 8 bases, and 14 bases lay between the germline ends. The chain's CDR3 is CASSQLKEDIQYF. CDR3 bases: TGCGCCAGCAGCCAACTCAAGGAGGACATTCAGTACTTC.

This clonotype was seen a handful of times. The rearrangement joins TRBV30 to TRBJ2-5, with 7 positions matching TRBD1. CDR3 length: 17 amino acids. CDR1 GTSNPN and CDR2 SVGIG come from the germline V gene (reference sequence). V shed 3 bases and J 1 base; nucleotides not matched to a gene: 14. The CDR3 sequence: CAWSALGQGVGQETQYF. CDR3 sequence (DNA): TGTGCCTGGAGCGCACTGGGGCAGGGGGTAGGCCAAGAGACCCAGTACTTC.

This clonotype was seen a few times. The chain links TRBV6-2 or TRBV6-3 to TRBJ2-1; 8 positions agree with TRBD1. The length of the CDR3 is 13 residues. CDR1 is MNHEY, CDR2 SVGEGT, per germline. J lost 4 bases, V lost 7 bases, and 3 bases had no gene match. The CDR3 loop reads CASIRQGYNEQFF. CDR3 DNA sequence: TGTGCCAGCATTCGACAGGGGTACAATGAGCAGTTCTTC.

The chain carries TRBV4-2 and TRBJ2-5; 7 bases are shared with TRBD2. This CDR3 has 16 amino acids. The germline V gene encodes CDR1 LGHNA and CDR2 YNFKEQ. J gave up 0 bases and V 0 bases, and 4 bases lay outside the gene matches. This CDR3 reads CASSQETSRYQETQYF. In nucleotides, the CDR3 is TGTGCCAGCAGCCAAGAGACTAGCAGGTACCAAGAGACCCAGTACTTC.

In regard to this clonotype: In this CDR3 the conserved last residue, phenylalanine or tryptophan, is missing, so a read error is likely. This chain uses TRBV7-9 with TRBJ2-2; TRBD1 or TRBD2 may be the D gene (5 bases each). Trimming took off 7 bases at V and 4 bases at J, with 10 bases between the two ends. This CDR3 has 13 residues. Germline CDR1 reads SEHNR; CDR2 reads FQNEAQ (reference sequence). The CDR3 DNA reads as TGTGCCAGCACCCTTGGGGGCACCGGGGAGCTGTTTGTT. Its translation is CASTLGGTGELFV.

V and J are TRBV24-1 and TRBJ2-1; 8 nucleotides align to TRBD2. The CDR3 spans 16 residues. J lost 4 bases, V lost 3 bases, and 7 bases had no gene match. Germline V CDR1 and CDR2: KGHDR, SFDVKD. The CDR3 sequence: CATSDRTSGEYNEQFF. CDR3 DNA sequence: TGTGCCACCAGTGATCGAACTAGCGGAGAATACAATGAGCAGTTCTTC.

This clonotype was observed a handful of times. The V gene is TRBV12-3 or TRBV12-4, the J gene TRBJ2-5, with 8 bases that match TRBD1. The junction had 9 bases not matched to a gene; V was cut back by 5 bases and J by 4 bases. The CDR3 has 15 amino acids. The CDR3 protein is CASSQQGAGRETQYF. In DNA, the CDR3 is TGTGCCAGCAGTCAGCAGGGGGCTGGTAGAGAGACCCAGTACTTC.

The genes are TRBV20-1 and TRBJ1-1, with a tentative D call TRBD1 (5 bases). The CDR3 runs 15 residues. Trimming removed 8 bases from V and 5 bases from J, with 24 bases in between. Germline V lookup: CDR1 DFQATT, CDR2 SNEGSKA (reference sequence). In DNA, the CDR3 is TGCAGTCCTACGATGGGAAGGGCAGGGTGGACTGAAGCTTTCTTT. It encodes CSPTMGRAGWTEAFF.

This clonotype occurred many times. The chain joins TRBV13 to TRBJ2-7; 12 bases map to TRBD1. The CDR3 is made up of 17 amino acids. Germline CDR1 and CDR2: PRHDT and FYEKMQ (reference sequence). Germline trimming cut 5 bases from V and 0 bases from J; bases unmatched to any gene: 8. In DNA form, the CDR3 reads TGTGCCAGCAGCCCGGGACAGGGGGCCACCACCTCCTACGAGCAGTACTTC. Translating gives CASSPGQGATTSYEQYF.

The chain recombines TRBV4-1 with TRBJ1-6; D unclear. V lost 0 bases and J 1 base, leaving 7 bases between the germline ends. The CDR3 length is 16 residues. CDR1 and CDR2 (germline): MGHRA, YSYEKL. The CDR3 here is CASSQEIQSYNSPLHF. CDR3 nucleotides: TGCGCCAGCAGCCAAGAAATCCAGTCCTATAATTCACCCCTCCACTTT.

As concerns this clonotype: Compared with germline, one end of the junction differs, possibly owing to a read error. The V call is TRBV4-1, the J call TRBJ2-5, with 9 bases fitting TRBD2. CDR1 MGHRA and CDR2 YSYEKL come from the germline V gene. The CDR3 is made up of 17 amino acids. The CDR3 sequence is CASTQDLGTSLQEPQYF. DNA for the CDR3: TGCGCCAGCACCCAAGATTTGGGGACTAGCCTCCAAGAGCCCCAGTACTTC.

This clonotype has a handful of counts. CDR3 bases: TGTGCCAGCAGTAAGGGGCTTGGACAGGGGGCTTATATCAATCAGCCCCAGCATTTT. Translated, it gives CASSKGLGQGAYINQPQHF. The chain is built from TRBV28 and TRBJ1-5, with 11 bases identical to TRBD1. The length of the CDR3 is 19 residues. Unmatched junction bases numbered 15, after V lost 5 bases and J lost 3 bases. Germline V lookup: CDR1 MDHEN, CDR2 SYDVKM.

About this clonotype itself: Germline is not matched at one junction end, which may reflect a read error. The chain carries TRBV27 and TRBJ1-6, with 12 nucleotides matching TRBD1. Germline lookup yields CDR1 MNHEY and CDR2 SMNVEV (reference sequence). The CDR3 covers 16 residues. CDR3 amino acids: CASSQEGQGAHSPLHF. In nucleotides, the CDR3 is TGTGCTAGCAGCCAGGAGGGACAGGGGGCTCATTCACCCCTCCACTTT.

This clonotype has more than one count but fewer than ten. The CDR3 DNA reads TGTGCTAAGTTGGCATACGGGGACCAGTACTTC. It codes for CAKLAYGDQYF. The gene calls are TRBV2 and TRBJ2-5; a weak D match, TRBD2 (5 bases). Germline CDR1 SNHLY, CDR2 FYNNEI. The CDR3 covers 11 residues.

This clonotype has more than one count but fewer than ten. The rearrangement uses TRBV11-1 and TRBJ2-1, with 16 bases lining up with TRBD2. The V segment lost 5 bases and the J segment 6 bases; nucleotides outside the gene matches: 13. The V gene's germline CDR1 is SGHAT and CDR2 FQDESV (reference sequence). This CDR3 is built from 19 residues. The chain's CDR3 is CASSQGLAGGPGRFNEQFF. CDR3 in DNA: TGTGCCAGCAGCCAGGGACTAGCGGGAGGGCCTGGACGATTCAATGAGCAGTTCTTC.

This chain connects TRBV2 to TRBJ2-7, with a possible D match to TRBD2 (6 bases). Germline CDR1 SNHLY, CDR2 FYNNEI. V lost 1 base and J 6 bases, leaving 16 bases between the germline ends. CDR3 length equals 15 residues. The CDR3 coding sequence is TGTGCCAGCAGTGAAGGGGGGGTGCCCACCTTCGAGCAGTACTTC. This translates into CASSEGGVPTFEQYF.

This clonotype was recorded many times. J is TRBJ1-1 and V is TRBV29-1; no clear D gene. This CDR3 has 14 amino acids. Germline lookup yields CDR1 SQVTM and CDR2 ANQGSEA. Deletions cut 4 bases from V and 0 bases from J, with 12 bases between. DNA of the CDR3: TGCAGCGTTGTTTCTGAGGCTTTGAACACTGAAGCTTTCTTT. This sequence encodes CSVVSEALNTEAFF.

This clonotype was detected a few times. The chain recombines TRBV6-2 or TRBV6-3 with TRBJ2-1; D possibly corresponds to TRBD1 (5 bases). V lost 5 bases to trimming and J lost 4 bases, with 15 bases between them. CDR3 length: 15 amino acids. CDR1 is MNHEY and CDR2 is SVGEGT in the germline V gene. The CDR3 here is CASSPVYDRYNEQFF. In DNA form, the CDR3 reads TGTGCCAGCAGTCCCGTTTACGACAGATACAATGAGCAGTTCTTC.

This clonotype was observed a few times. The gene calls are TRBV2 and TRBJ2-2; TRBD2 matches 11 bases. V was pared by 6 bases and J by 4 bases, with 10 bases of the junction left unmatched. Germline V gene sequence: CDR1 SNHLY, CDR2 FYNNEI. The CDR3 runs 17 residues. The CDR3 coding sequence is TGTGCCAGCAGCCCACTAGCGGGAGAAGGGGTCACCGGGGAGCTGTTTTTT. Translation gives CASSPLAGEGVTGELFF.

There are many counts of this clonotype. The CDR3 DNA follows: TGTGCCAGCAGCTTTGGGACAGGGCACCAATACGAGCAGTACTTC. This sequence encodes CASSFGTGHQYEQYF. The chain has TRBV7-2 and TRBJ2-7, with 9 nucleotides matching TRBD1. Trimming at V came to 3 bases and at J to 4 bases, leaving 7 bases not matched to a gene. Germline V gene data show CDR1 as SGHTA and CDR2 as FQGNSA. CDR3 length: 15 residues.

V is TRBV20-1 and J is TRBJ2-1; 7 positions match TRBD2. Per the germline V gene, CDR1 is DFQATT and CDR2 is SNEGSKA (reference sequence). The CDR3 consists of 15 residues. J lost 4 bases, V lost 3 bases, and 9 bases had no gene match. CDR3 sequence: CSASAELAAYNEQFF. The CDR3 DNA reads as TGCAGTGCTAGCGCAGAGCTAGCGGCTTACAATGAGCAGTTCTTC.